This T cell receptor beta chain appears in the sequencing data of a study of blood T cell repertoires in COVID-19. Study details: Collection of acute and convalescent COVID-19 samples took place in the United States, Italy and Spain. T cells, B-cell-depleted T cells, or PBMCs supplied cDNA or gDNA.

Per the study methods: Cell counts per sample came from amplifying reference gene primers. Profiling relied on immunoSEQ multiplex PCR, and the TCRdb table lists in-frame clones only, not all of them. V and J calls and clone size come straight from that table; D and trimming were deduced from the DNA. The sample records 210,000 or so clones, roughly four fifths being singletons. Trimming took off 1 base at V and 0 bases at J, with 6 bases between the two ends. Germline CDR1 reads MGHRA; CDR2 reads YSYEKL. This CDR3 has 14 amino acids. The sample was peripheral blood. The genes are TRBV4-1 and TRBJ1-2; D is unclear. The source of this sequence is a woman aged 40 to 55 with acute or convalescent COVID-19. CDR3 sequence (DNA): TGCGCCAGCAGCCAAGTTAGCTCTAACTATGGCTACACCTTC. Translation: CASSQVSSNYGYTF.